This record looks at one T cell receptor beta chain sequence and its context. As yet, its antigen is unknown. The immunoSEQ assay was v3.0, run at survey level. Produced via immunoSEQ multiplex PCR; TCRdb's table is partial and in-frame only. The sample contains approximately 28,000 clones, about 90% of which appear only once. This entry is derived from a study of long-term antiretroviral therapy in people with HIV. The wider study: There is a gap of about a decade between the earliest samples and the later 2015 immediate-ART recommendation. Study findings and constraints: Every time point showed a repertoire led by clones expanded before ART. Post-ART diversity increased but stayed below transplant donor controls.

Each sample contained roughly 0.85-10 million cryopreserved PBMC, thawed before DNA extraction. The CDR3 is 14 amino acids. In germline, CDR1 is LNHDA, CDR2 SQIVND (reference sequence). Trimming removed 6 bases from V and 9 bases from J, with 18 bases in between. Material: unsorted PBMCs, obtained 2 years after starting antiretroviral therapy. The chain has TRBV19 and TRBJ1-5, with D unclear. This clonotype was obtained from a man aged 45 to 65 with HIV. The chain's CDR3 is CASSPLLGRRPQHF. The CDR3, as DNA: TGTGCCAGTAGCCCGCTACTGGGTCGTCGGCCCCAGCATTTT. Filled out from reference TRBV19 and TRBJ1-5, the complete variable domain reads DGGITQSPKYLFRKEGQNVTLSCEQNLNHDAMYWYRQDPGQGLRLIYYSQIVNDFQKGDIAEGYSVSREKKESFPLTVTSAQKNPTAFYLCASSPLLGRRPQHFGDGTRLSIL.